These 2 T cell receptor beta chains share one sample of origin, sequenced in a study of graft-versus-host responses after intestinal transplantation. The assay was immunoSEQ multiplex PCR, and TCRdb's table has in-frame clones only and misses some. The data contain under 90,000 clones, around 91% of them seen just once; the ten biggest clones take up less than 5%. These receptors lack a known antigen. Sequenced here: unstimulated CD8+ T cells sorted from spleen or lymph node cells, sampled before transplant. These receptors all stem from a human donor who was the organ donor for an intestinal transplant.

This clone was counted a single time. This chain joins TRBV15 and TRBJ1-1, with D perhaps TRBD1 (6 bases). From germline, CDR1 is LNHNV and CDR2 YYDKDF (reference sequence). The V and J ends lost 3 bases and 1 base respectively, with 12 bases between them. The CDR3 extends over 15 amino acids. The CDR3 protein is CATSSPKDRNTEAFF. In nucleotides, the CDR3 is TGTGCCACCAGCAGCCCTAAGGACAGGAACACTGAAGCTTTCTTT.

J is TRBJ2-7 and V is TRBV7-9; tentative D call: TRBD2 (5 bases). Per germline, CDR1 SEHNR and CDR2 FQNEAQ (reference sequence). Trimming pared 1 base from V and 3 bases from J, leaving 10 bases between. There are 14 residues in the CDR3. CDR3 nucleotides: TGTGCCAGCAGCTTAGGAGGGCCGTACTACGAGCAGTACGTC. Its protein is CASSLGGPYYEQYV.